These 11 T cell receptor beta chains originate from one sample sequenced in a study of early T cells in non-severe SARS-CoV-2 infection. TCRdb passed the 5' RACE reads through MiXCR, listing each CDR3 protein once. The sample shows 100,000 to 120,000 distinct CDR3 sequences, around an eighth of them seen only once. The sequenced sample was whole blood. All receptors come from an adult who was a healthcare worker with PCR-confirmed SARS-CoV-2 infection or an uninfected control (not recorded which).

The V and J genes are TRBV5-5 and TRBJ2-6; 7 positions match TRBD1. V gave up 1 base and J gave up 0 bases; unmatched junction bases: 10. CDR1 is SGHKS, CDR2 YYEKEE, per germline (reference sequence). This CDR3 contains 19 residues. As DNA, the CDR3 is TGTGCCAGCAGCTTGATTCCCGGGACAGCAAGCTCTGGGGCCAACGTCCTGACTTTC. As protein: CASSLIPGTASSGANVLTF.

V is TRBV29-1 and J is TRBJ1-2; D remains ambiguous. Germline assignment: CDR1 SQVTM and CDR2 ANQGSEA. The CDR3 covers 13 residues. Trimming left V 0 bases short and J 2 bases short, with 7 bases between. CDR3 nucleotide sequence: TGCAGCGTTGAAGAAAGGACCAACTATGGCTACACCTTC. Protein sequence: CSVEERTNYGYTF. Combining the CDR3 with reference TRBV29-1 and TRBJ1-2 gives the whole variable domain SAVISQKPSRDICQRGTSLTIQCQVDSQVTMMFWYRQQPGQSLTLIATANQGSEATYESGFVIDKFPISRPNLTFSTLTVSNMSPEDSSIYLCSVEERTNYGYTFGSGTRLTVV.

This clonotype was recorded at least ten times. The chain couples TRBV5-1 to TRBJ2-5; TRBD1 agrees at 12 bases. CDR1 is SGHRS, CDR2 YFSETQ, per germline. The CDR3 totals 15 residues. The ends lost 3 bases at V and 9 bases at J; junction bases unmatched: 9. The CDR3 loop reads CASSYSGTGGSAQYF. In nucleotides, the CDR3 is TGCGCCAGCAGCTATTCCGGGACAGGGGGCTCGGCCCAGTACTTC.

V usage is TRBV5-4 and J usage is TRBJ1-1, with D hard to call. Germline V CDR1 and CDR2: SGHNT, YYREEE (reference sequence). The CDR3 sequence is 13 residues long. The V and J ends lost 0 bases and 11 bases respectively, with 14 bases between them. CDR3 protein: CASSLAIGFRAFF. The CDR3 DNA follows: TGTGCCAGCAGCTTGGCCATTGGGTTTCGGGCTTTCTTT.

There are many counts of this clonotype. The gene calls are TRBV12-3 or TRBV12-4 and TRBJ2-2, with no clear D. CDR3 length: 13 amino acids. The V gene lost 8 bases and the J gene lost 6 bases, with 13 bases spanning the gap. The CDR3 loop reads CASSIGGPGELFF. The CDR3 DNA reads as TGTGCCAGCTCCATAGGTGGACCCGGGGAGCTGTTTTTT.

This chain links TRBV6-5 with TRBJ2-5, with 7 bases aligning to TRBD2. V trimming: 0 bases; J trimming: 8 bases; junction bases outside the gene matches: 15. Germline V gene sequence: CDR1 MNHEY, CDR2 SVGAGI. This CDR3 contains 17 residues. The CDR3 is CASSYSFGTGGRYTQYF. The CDR3 nucleotides are TGTGCCAGCAGTTACTCGTTCGGGACGGGAGGAAGGTATACCCAGTACTTC.

The chain links TRBV29-1 to TRBJ1-2; 8 positions agree with TRBD1. CDR1 SQVTM and CDR2 ANQGSEA come from the germline V gene. Trimming cost V 4 bases and J 5 bases; bases outside gene matches: 9. This CDR3 comprises 14 residues. The CDR3 DNA sequence: TGCAGCGTTGTGCTTGACAGGGGAGGGTATGGCTACACCTTC. Residues: CSVVLDRGGYGYTF.

V is TRBV6-6 and J is TRBJ2-3, with TRBD2 matching over 8 bases. V trimming: 6 bases; J trimming: 0 bases; junction bases outside the gene matches: 2. The CDR3 loop spans 14 amino acids. Germline assignment: CDR1 MNHNY and CDR2 SVGAGI (reference sequence). The CDR3 DNA reads TGTGCCAGCAGACGCGGGGGGAGCACAGATACGCAGTATTTT. It codes for CASRRGGSTDTQYF.

The table lists this clonotype with many counts. The chain is built from TRBV29-1 and TRBJ1-6, with 7 bases aligning to TRBD1. There are 14 residues in the CDR3. In germline, CDR1 is SQVTM, CDR2 ANQGSEA. Germline trimming cut 4 bases from V and 10 bases from J; bases unmatched to any gene: 10. The DNA of the CDR3 is TGCAGCGTTGGAACGGGACAGAGGAACTCACCCCTCCACTTT. Encoded protein: CSVGTGQRNSPLHF.

The chain carries TRBV10-3 and TRBJ1-5; D is unclear. Germline lookup yields CDR1 ENHRY and CDR2 SYGVKD. CDR3 size: 14 residues. V gave up 6 bases and J gave up 3 bases, with 12 bases separating them. The CDR3 sequence is CAISGKTDNQPQHF. CDR3 DNA sequence: TGTGCCATCAGCGGCAAAACGGACAATCAGCCCCAGCATTTT.

This clonotype was counted between two and nine times. The chain recombines TRBV6-5 with TRBJ2-1, with D possibly TRBD1 on 6 matching bases. Germline values: CDR1 MNHEY, CDR2 SVGAGI. The CDR3 totals 13 residues. The germline V and J ends were trimmed by 6 bases and 9 bases, with 15 bases remaining between them. The CDR3, as DNA: TGTGCCAGCAGACAGGGTCTGGTGGTTGAGCAGTTCTTC. Its translation is CASRQGLVVEQFF.